Included here is one TCR beta chain sequence, with context. Germline CDR1 and CDR2: PRHDT and FYEKMQ (reference sequence). The V end lost 0 bases, the J end lost 11 bases, and 13 bases lay between the germline ends. The CDR3 consists of 13 residues. TCRdb independently ran MiXCR on the RT-PCR reads; one entry per CDR3 protein. This table holds 650,000 to 800,000 distinct CDR3 sequences, approximately 15% found once. The V call is TRBV13, the J call TRBJ1-1; D uncertain. This sequence was found in a female donor in good health, serving as a healthy control. Sequencing input: memory CD4+ T cells from blood. In nucleotides, the CDR3 is TGTGCCAGCAGCTTAGGGCCCCACGGTACGGCTTTCTTT. Its translation: CASSLGPHGTAFF.